Below, one T cell receptor beta chain is given with its context. Its antigen is unidentified. V lost 6 bases to trimming and J lost 4 bases; unmatched junction nucleotides: 8. The V gene's germline CDR1 is MNHEY and CDR2 SMNVEV (reference sequence). This CDR3 has 15 residues. Each TCR library used around 500 ng of total RNA and a linear amplification protocol. Each CDR3 protein gets one entry after TCRdb re-called the reads with MiXCR. The sample lists around 180,000 distinct CDR3 sequences, 65% to 75% seen once, with 2% to 2.5% in the top ten. This sample is part of a study of healthy donors' naive CD4 and CD8 T cells. Study-wide points: Chains were not paired, since alpha and beta were sequenced in bulk.

This chain links TRBV27 with TRBJ2-1; 8 bases fit TRBD1. The receptor was isolated from a pool of human donors in good health; the sample pools cells from several healthy donors. The sample consisted of naive CD4+ and CD8+ T cells sorted from blood, pooled from several donors. The CDR3 sequence: CASSLRDRHYNEQFF. The CDR3 nucleotides read TGTGCCAGCAGCCTTCGGGACAGGCATTACAATGAGCAGTTCTTC.